A selection of T cell receptor beta chains follows, all from one sample in a study of monozygotic twins with cystic fibrosis. Profiling relied on immunoSEQ multiplex PCR, and the TCRdb table lists in-frame clones only, not all of them. This table has tens of thousands of clones, around nine tenths appearing once. The sample was blood. These TCRs come from a young woman with cystic fibrosis. Both conserved end residues are part of each CDR3. A D gene is named only where the DNA matches it firmly.

NA,TRBV5-4,CASSLDTSYEQYF
NA,TRBV5-6,CASSHGLTGAGELFF
NA,TRBV5-1,CASSWGTAQETQYF
NA,TRBV9,CASSVQNRGYTF
TRBD2,TRBV19,CASSIRLTSGYYEQYF
NA,TRBV7-6,CASSLEVAGGELFF
NA,TRBV6-1,CASSEASEGSDTQYF
NA,TRBV6-1,CASSEGDYLWAFF
NA,TRBV7-9,CASSSGSYNEQFF
TRBD1,TRBV20-1,CSAGQGNEQYF
NA,TRBV6-5,CASSYDRYGYTF
NA,TRBV4-1,CASSQGLANTGELFF
NA,TRBV5-4,CASSLEGGPYEQYF
TRBD1,TRBV7-2,CASSLDRGQGATGQYF
NA,TRBV2,CASRDTPNYGYTF
TRBD1,TRBV6-1,CATTFGQGGYTF
TRBD2,TRBV4-1,CASSQESSGSEQFF
NA,TRBV18,CASSRNGKQETQYF
NA,TRBV10-1,CASSEFGTRTDTQYF
NA,TRBV4-1,CASSRRTPDQPQHF
NA,TRBV7-7,CASSLTEVFNYNEQFF
NA,TRBV4-1,CASSSPVLVRTGELFF
TRBD2,TRBV5-5,CASSWTSGGSTDTQYF
NA,TRBV7-9,CASSLAGGYGYTF
NA,TRBV6-1,CASSEQGGDTGELFF
NA,TRBV19,CASSLGAGVGTEAFF
NA,TRBV7-9,CASSSQGRGPGEQFF
NA,TRBV5-1,CASSPTGDSNQPQHF
NA,TRBV30,CAWSVGATGRYEQYF
NA,TRBV28,CASSLWLTGELFF
TRBD2,TRBV6-1,CASGGLAGAQETQYF
NA,TRBV18,CASSPAGLITDTQYF
NA,TRBV2,CASSKYEQYF
TRBD1,TRBV29-1,CSVDGQGVGGYTF
NA,TRBV2,CASSVPRWETQYF
NA,TRBV5-4,CASSFGHSYEQYF
TRBD1,TRBV7-8,CASSPGTGRGEQYF